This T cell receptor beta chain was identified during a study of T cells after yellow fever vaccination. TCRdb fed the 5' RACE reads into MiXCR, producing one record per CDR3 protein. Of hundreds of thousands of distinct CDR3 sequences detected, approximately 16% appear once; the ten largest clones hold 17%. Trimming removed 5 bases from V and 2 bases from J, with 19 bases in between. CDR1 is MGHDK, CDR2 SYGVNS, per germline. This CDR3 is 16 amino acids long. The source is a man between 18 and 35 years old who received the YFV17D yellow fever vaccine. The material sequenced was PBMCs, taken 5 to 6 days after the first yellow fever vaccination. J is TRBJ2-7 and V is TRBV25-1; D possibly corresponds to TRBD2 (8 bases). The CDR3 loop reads CASSWAVAGTAYEQYF. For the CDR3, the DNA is TGTGCCAGCAGTTGGGCCGTAGCGGGGACAGCCTACGAGCAGTACTTC.